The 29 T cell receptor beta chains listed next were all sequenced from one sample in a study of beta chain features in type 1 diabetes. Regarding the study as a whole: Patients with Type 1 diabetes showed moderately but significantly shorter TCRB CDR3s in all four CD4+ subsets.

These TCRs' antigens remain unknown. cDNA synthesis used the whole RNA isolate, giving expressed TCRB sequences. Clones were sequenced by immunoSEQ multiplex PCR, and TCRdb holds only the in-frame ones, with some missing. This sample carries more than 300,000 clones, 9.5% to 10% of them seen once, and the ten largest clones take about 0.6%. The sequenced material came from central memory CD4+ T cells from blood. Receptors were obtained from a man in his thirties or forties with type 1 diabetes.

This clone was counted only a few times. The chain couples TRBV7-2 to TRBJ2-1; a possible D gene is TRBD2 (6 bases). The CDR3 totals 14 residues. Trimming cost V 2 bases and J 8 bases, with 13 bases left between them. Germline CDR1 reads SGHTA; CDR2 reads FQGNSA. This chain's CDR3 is CASSLWDFQDEQFF. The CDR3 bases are TGTGCCAGCAGCTTATGGGACTTCCAGGATGAGCAGTTCTTC.

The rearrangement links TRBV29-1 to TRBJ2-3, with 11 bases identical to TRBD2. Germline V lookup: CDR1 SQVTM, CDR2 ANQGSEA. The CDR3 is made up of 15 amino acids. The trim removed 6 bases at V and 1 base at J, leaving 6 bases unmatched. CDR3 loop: CSVRGLAERTDTQYF. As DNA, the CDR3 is TGCAGCGTGAGGGGACTAGCGGAACGCACAGATACGCAGTATTTT.

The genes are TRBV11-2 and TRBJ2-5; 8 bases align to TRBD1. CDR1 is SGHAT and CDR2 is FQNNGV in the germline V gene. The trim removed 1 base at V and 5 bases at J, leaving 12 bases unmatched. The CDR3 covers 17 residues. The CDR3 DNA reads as TGTGCCAGCAGCTTAGTAGGGCAGGGGGCTGTCGGGGAGACCCAGTACTTC. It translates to CASSLVGQGAVGETQYF.

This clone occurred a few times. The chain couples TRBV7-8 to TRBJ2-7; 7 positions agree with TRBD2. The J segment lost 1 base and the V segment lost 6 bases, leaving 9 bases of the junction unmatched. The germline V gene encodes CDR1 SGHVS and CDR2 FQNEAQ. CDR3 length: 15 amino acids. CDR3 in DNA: TGTGCCAGCAGACCAACCGGGGGGTTTTCCTACGAGCAGTACTTC. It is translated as CASRPTGGFSYEQYF.

CDR3 in amino acids: CASSVTGINYGYTF. CDR3 in DNA: TGTGCCAGCAGCGTTACAGGGATAAACTATGGCTACACCTTC. The genes are TRBV5-6 and TRBJ1-2; tentative D call: TRBD1 (6 bases). Germline V lookup: CDR1 SGHDT, CDR2 YYEEEE. The CDR3 is 14 amino acids. V was shortened by 4 bases and J by 2 bases, with 12 bases between the two germline ends.

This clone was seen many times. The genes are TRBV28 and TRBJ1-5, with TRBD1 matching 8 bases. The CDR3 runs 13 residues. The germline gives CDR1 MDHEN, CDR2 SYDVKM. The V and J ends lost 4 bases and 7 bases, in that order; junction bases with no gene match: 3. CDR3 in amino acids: CASSWTGRQPQHF. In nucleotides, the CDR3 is TGTGCCAGCAGTTGGACAGGGCGGCAGCCCCAGCATTTT.

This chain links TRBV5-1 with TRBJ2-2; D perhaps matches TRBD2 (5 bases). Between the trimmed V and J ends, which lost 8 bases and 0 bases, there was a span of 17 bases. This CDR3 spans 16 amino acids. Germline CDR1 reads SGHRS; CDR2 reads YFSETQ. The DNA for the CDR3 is TGCGCCAGTTCCGGAGGAAGCCGAGCGAACACCGGGGAGCTGTTTTTT. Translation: CASSGGSRANTGELFF.

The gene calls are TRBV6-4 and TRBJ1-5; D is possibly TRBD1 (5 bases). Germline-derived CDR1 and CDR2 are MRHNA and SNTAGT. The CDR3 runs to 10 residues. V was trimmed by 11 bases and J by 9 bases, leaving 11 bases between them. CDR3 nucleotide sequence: TGTGCCTGGGACGGGAGGCCCCAGCATTTT. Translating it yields CAWDGRPQHF.

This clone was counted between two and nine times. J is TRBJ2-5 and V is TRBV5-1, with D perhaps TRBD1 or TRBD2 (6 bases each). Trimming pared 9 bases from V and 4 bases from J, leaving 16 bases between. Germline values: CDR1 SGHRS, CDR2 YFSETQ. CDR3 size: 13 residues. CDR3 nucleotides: TGCGCCACCCACGGGGGCCCAGCAGAGACCCAGTACTTC. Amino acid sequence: CATHGGPAETQYF.

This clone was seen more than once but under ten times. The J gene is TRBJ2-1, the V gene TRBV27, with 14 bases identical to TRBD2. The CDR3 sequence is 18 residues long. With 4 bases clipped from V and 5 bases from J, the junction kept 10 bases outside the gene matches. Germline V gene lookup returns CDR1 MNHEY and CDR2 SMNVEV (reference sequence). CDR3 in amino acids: CASSSRGLAGGKNNEQFF. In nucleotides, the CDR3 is TGTGCCAGCAGTTCCAGAGGACTAGCGGGAGGAAAAAACAATGAGCAGTTCTTC.

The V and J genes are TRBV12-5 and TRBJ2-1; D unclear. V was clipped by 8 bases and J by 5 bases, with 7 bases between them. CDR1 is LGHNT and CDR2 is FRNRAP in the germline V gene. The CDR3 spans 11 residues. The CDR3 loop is CASRIHNEQFF. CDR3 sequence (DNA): TGTGCTAGTCGAATCCACAATGAGCAGTTCTTC.

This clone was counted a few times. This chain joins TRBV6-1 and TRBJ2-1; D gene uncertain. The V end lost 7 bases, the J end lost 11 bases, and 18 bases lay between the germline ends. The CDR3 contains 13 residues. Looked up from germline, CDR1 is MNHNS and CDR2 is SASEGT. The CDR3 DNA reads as TGTGCCAGCACCCCTACAAACCGAGGAAAGCAGTTCTTC. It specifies CASTPTNRGKQFF.

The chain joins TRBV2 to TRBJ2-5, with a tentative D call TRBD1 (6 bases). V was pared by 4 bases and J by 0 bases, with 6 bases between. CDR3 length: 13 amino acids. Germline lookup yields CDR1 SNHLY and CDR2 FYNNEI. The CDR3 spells CASSGQDQETQYF. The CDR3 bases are TGTGCCAGCAGTGGACAGGACCAAGAGACCCAGTACTTC. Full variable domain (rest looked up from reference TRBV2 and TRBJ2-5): EPEVTQTPSHQVTQMGQEVILRCVPISNHLYFYWYRQILGQKVEFLVSFYNNEISEKSEIFDDQFSVERPDGSNFTLKIRSTKLEDSAMYFCASSGQDQETQYFGPGTRLLVL.

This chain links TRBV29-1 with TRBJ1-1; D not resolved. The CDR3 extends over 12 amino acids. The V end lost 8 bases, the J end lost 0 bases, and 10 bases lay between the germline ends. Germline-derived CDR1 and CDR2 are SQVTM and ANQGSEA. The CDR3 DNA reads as TGCAGCCTCAGGAGAATGAACACTGAAGCTTTCTTT. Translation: CSLRRMNTEAFF.

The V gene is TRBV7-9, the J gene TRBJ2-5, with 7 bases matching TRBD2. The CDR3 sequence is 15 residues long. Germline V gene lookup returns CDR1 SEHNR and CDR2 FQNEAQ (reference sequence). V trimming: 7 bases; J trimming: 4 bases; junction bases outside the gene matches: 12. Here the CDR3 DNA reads TGTGCCAGCACCAAAACCGGGAGGCAAGGAGAGACCCAGTACTTC. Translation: CASTKTGRQGETQYF.

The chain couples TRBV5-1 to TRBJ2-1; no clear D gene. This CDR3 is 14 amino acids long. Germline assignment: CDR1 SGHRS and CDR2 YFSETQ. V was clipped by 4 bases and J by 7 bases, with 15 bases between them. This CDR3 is CASSPEPTSNEQFF. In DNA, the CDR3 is TGCGCCAGCAGCCCGGAACCAACAAGTAATGAGCAGTTCTTC.

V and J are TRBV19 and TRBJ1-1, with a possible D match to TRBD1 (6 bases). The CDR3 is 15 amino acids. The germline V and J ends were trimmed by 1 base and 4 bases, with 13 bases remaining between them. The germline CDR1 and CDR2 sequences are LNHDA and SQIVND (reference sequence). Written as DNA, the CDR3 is TGTGCCAGTAGTATAGCCAGGGGAGAGGGCACTGAAGCTTTCTTT. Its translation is CASSIARGEGTEAFF.

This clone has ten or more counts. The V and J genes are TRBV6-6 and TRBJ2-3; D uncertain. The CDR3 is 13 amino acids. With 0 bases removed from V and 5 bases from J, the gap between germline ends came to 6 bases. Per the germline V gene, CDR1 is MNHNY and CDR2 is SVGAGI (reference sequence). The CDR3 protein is CASSYSSIDTQYF. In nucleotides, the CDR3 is TGTGCCAGCAGTTACTCTTCAATAGATACGCAGTATTTT.

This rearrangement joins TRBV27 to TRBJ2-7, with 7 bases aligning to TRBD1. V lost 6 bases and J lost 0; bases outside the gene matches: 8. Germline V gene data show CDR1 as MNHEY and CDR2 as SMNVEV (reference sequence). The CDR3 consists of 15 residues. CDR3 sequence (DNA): TGTGCCAGCAGCCTGGGGACAGCCCGCTCCTACGAGCAGTACTTC. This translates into CASSLGTARSYEQYF.

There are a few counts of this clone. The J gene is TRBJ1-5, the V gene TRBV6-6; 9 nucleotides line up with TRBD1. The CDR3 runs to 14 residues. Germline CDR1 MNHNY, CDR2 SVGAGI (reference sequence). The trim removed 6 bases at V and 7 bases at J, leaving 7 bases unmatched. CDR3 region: CASSQDRGEQPQHF. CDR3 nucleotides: TGTGCCAGCAGCCAGGACAGGGGCGAACAGCCCCAGCATTTT.

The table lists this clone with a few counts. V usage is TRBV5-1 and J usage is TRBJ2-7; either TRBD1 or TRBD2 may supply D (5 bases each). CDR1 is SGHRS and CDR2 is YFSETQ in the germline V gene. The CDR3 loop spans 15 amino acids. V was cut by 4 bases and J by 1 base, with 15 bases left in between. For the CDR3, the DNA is TGCGCCAGCAGCCTCCCCCGCAGGGAGTCCTACGAGCAGTACTTC. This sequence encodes CASSLPRRESYEQYF.

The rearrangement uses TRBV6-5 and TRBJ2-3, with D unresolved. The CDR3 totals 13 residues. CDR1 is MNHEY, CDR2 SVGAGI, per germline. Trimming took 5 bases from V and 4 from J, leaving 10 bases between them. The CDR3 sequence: CASSPLTPDTQYF. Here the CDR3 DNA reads TGTGCCAGCAGTCCCCTAACGCCAGATACGCAGTATTTT.

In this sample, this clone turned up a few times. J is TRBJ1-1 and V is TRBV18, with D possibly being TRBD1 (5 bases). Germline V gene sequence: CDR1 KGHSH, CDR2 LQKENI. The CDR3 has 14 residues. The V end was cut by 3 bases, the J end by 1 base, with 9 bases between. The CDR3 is CASSPGTSNTEAFF. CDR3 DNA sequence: TGTGCCAGCTCACCTGGGACTTCGAACACTGAAGCTTTCTTT.

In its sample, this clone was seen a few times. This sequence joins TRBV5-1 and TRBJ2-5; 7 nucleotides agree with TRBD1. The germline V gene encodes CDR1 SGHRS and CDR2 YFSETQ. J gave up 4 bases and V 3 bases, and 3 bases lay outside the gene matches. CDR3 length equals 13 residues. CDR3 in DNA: TGCGCCAGCAGCTCATCAGGGGGAGAGACCCAGTACTTC. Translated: CASSSSGGETQYF. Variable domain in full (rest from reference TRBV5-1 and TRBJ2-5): KAGVTQTPRYLIKTRGQQVTLSCSPISGHRSVSWYQQTPGQGLQFLFEYFSETQRNKGNFPGRFSGRQFSNSRSEMNVSTLELGDSALYLCASSSSGGETQYFGPGTRLLVL.

The CDR3 region has the DNA TGTGCCAGCAGCTTCCAGGGTAATCAGCCCCAGCATTTT. As protein: CASSFQGNQPQHF. The V call is TRBV7-9, the J call TRBJ1-5; possibly TRBD1 for D (5 bases). Germline loops: CDR1 SEHNR, CDR2 FQNEAQ (reference sequence). Trimming took off 3 bases at V and 4 bases at J, with 7 bases between the two ends. CDR3 length: 13 residues.

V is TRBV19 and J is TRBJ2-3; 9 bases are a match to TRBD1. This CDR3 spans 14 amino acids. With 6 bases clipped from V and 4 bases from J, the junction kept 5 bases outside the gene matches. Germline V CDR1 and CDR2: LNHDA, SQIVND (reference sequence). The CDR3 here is CASRDRGGPDTQYF. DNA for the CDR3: TGTGCCAGTAGGGACAGGGGCGGGCCAGATACGCAGTATTTT.

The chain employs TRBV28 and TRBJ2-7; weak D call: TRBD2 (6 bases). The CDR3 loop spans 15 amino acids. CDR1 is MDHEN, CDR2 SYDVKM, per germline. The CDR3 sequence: CASSSAGTGQPTPLV. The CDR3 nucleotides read TGTGCCAGCAGCAGCGCCGGGACTGGACAACCGACACCTCTCGTC.

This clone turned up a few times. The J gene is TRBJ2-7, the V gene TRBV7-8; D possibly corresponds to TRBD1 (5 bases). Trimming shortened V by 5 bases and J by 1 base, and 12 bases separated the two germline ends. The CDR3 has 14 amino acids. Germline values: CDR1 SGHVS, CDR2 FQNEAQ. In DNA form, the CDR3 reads TGTGCCAGCAGCCTAAACAGGATTTCCTACGAGCAGTACTTC. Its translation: CASSLNRISYEQYF.

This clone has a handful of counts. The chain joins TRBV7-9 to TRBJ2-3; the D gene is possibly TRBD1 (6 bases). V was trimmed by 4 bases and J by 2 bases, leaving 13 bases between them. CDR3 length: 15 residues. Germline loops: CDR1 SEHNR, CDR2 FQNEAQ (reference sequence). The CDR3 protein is CASSSLRGSTDTQYF. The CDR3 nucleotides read TGTGCCAGCAGCTCCCTCAGGGGTTCCACAGATACGCAGTATTTT. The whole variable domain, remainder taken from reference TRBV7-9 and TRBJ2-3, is DTGVSQNPRHKITKRGQNVTFRCDPISEHNRLYWYRQTLGQGPEFLTYFQNEAQLEKSRLLSDRFSAERPKGSFSTLEIQRTEQGDSAMYLCASSSLRGSTDTQYFGPGTRLTVL.